The 20 T cell receptor beta chains in this list originate from one sample, sequenced in a study of cytomegalovirus exposure and HLA in healthy donors. Primers included in the PCR were 60 Vbeta and 13 Jbeta primers. The method was immunoSEQ multiplex PCR; TCRdb's version includes in-frame clones alone and lacks a portion of them. The sample contains 150,000 to 200,000 clones, approximately 82% of which appear only once. Sample: PBMCs. The receptor source for this set is a man between 18 and 35 years old in good health and CMV-seropositive.

This chain joins TRBV5-6 and TRBJ2-3, with a possible D match to TRBD1 (5 bases). This CDR3 comprises 14 residues. V lost 3 bases and J 2 bases, leaving 10 bases between the germline ends. Germline V gene lookup returns CDR1 SGHDT and CDR2 YYEEEE. In nucleotides, the CDR3 is TGTGCCAGCAGCTATGGACAAGTCACAGATACGCAGTATTTT. Its translation is CASSYGQVTDTQYF.

The genes are TRBV5-6 and TRBJ2-1; 10 positions agree with TRBD2. Trimming removed 2 bases from V and 4 bases from J; junction bases left unmatched: 6. In germline, CDR1 is SGHDT, CDR2 YYEEEE. The length of the CDR3 is 16 residues. CDR3 DNA: TGTGCCAGCAGCTTCGGACTAGCGGACCTATACAATGAGCAGTTCTTC. Translating it yields CASSFGLADLYNEQFF.

J is TRBJ2-7 and V is TRBV27; the match to TRBD2 covers 12 bases. Germline CDR1 is MNHEY and CDR2 is SMNVEV (reference sequence). The length of the CDR3 is 15 residues. The junction had 4 bases not matched to a gene; V was cut back by 3 bases and J by 4 bases. The CDR3 bases are TGTGCCAGCAGTTTTACTAGCGGGGGGAGGTACGAGCAGTACTTC. Its translation is CASSFTSGGRYEQYF.

The rearrangement joins TRBV28 to TRBJ2-3, with TRBD2 matching 7 bases. V was pared by 3 bases and J by 3 bases, with 3 bases of the junction left unmatched. The V gene's germline CDR1 is MDHEN and CDR2 SYDVKM. This CDR3 has 14 amino acids. The CDR3 reads CASSFRGRTDTQYF. The CDR3 nucleotides read TGTGCCAGCAGTTTTCGCGGGAGAACAGATACGCAGTATTTT.

This clone has more than one count but fewer than ten. The chain couples TRBV5-1 to TRBJ2-7; 7 bases align to TRBD1. The CDR3 covers 14 residues. Germline-derived CDR1 and CDR2 are SGHRS and YFSETQ. The V segment lost 4 bases and the J segment 2 bases; nucleotides outside the gene matches: 6. In DNA, the CDR3 is TGCGCCAGCAGCATTACCACAGGGGCCTACGAGCAGTACTTC. Encoded protein: CASSITTGAYEQYF.

The chain is built from TRBV15 and TRBJ2-2; 9 positions match TRBD2. After removal of 5 bases from V and 1 base from J, the junction contained 5 bases not matched to a gene. The CDR3 is 16 residues long. Germline CDR1 reads LNHNV; CDR2 reads YYDKDF (reference sequence). CDR3 residues: CATSGRLAENTGELFF. Here the CDR3 DNA reads TGTGCCACCAGCGGTAGACTAGCGGAGAACACCGGGGAGCTGTTTTTT.

In its sample, this clone was seen once. The chain employs TRBV9 and TRBJ2-2; D perhaps matches TRBD1 (5 bases). With 8 bases removed from V and 0 bases from J, the gap between germline ends came to 11 bases. This CDR3 region has 14 residues. Germline V CDR1 and CDR2: SGDLS, YYNGEE. The CDR3 is CASGASANTGELFF. CDR3 DNA: TGTGCCAGTGGGGCTTCCGCGAACACCGGGGAGCTGTTTTTT.

The chain joins TRBV28 to TRBJ1-4; TRBD1 is a possible D gene (6 bases). Trimming took 8 bases from V and 6 from J, leaving 16 bases between them. CDR3 length: 14 amino acids. CDR1 and CDR2 (germline): MDHEN, SYDVKM. The CDR3 spells CASREGGNDEKLFF. The CDR3 DNA sequence: TGTGCCAGCCGCGAGGGGGGGAATGATGAAAAACTGTTTTTT.

The V call is TRBV25-1, the J call TRBJ2-5; D not resolved. The CDR3 is 13 amino acids. Germline CDR1 reads MGHDK; CDR2 reads SYGVNS. V shed 1 base and J shed 2 bases, with 5 bases lying between them. CDR3 bases: TGTGCCAGCAGTGAATTGGAGCAAGAGACCCAGTACTTC. This sequence encodes CASSELEQETQYF. Variable domain in full (rest from reference TRBV25-1 and TRBJ2-5): EADIYQTPRYLVIGTGKKITLECSQTMGHDKMYWYQQDPGMELHLIHYSYGVNSTEKGDLSSESTVSRIRTEHFPLTLESARPSHTSQYLCASSELEQETQYFGPGTRLLVL.

Here the CDR3 DNA reads TGTGCCAGCAGCGTTTACGGGGTGGGGAATGAAAAACTGTTTTTT. It encodes CASSVYGVGNEKLFF. The chain combines TRBV9 with TRBJ1-4, with unresolved D. Germline lookup yields CDR1 SGDLS and CDR2 YYNGEE. The V gene lost 2 bases and the J gene lost 5 bases, with 13 bases spanning the gap. This CDR3 contains 15 residues.

This clone was picked up one time. V gene TRBV5-1 combines with J gene TRBJ1-1; D gene unclear. Deletions cut 0 bases from V and 1 base from J, with 7 bases between. The CDR3 extends over 14 amino acids. CDR1 and CDR2 from the germline V gene are SGHRS and YFSETQ. The CDR3 bases are TGCGCCAGCAGCTTGGCACGAGGGAACACTGAAGCTTTCTTT. Protein product: CASSLARGNTEAFF.

The chain combines TRBV18 with TRBJ1-2; 8 nucleotides line up with TRBD1. The junction had 3 bases not matched to a gene; V was cut back by 0 bases and J by 3 bases. In germline, CDR1 is KGHSH, CDR2 LQKENI. The CDR3 is 15 residues long. The CDR3 nucleotides are TGTGCCAGCTCACCACCGGGACAGGTTCACTATGGCTACACCTTC. Amino acids: CASSPPGQVHYGYTF.

This clone was seen just once. The genes are TRBV4-1 and TRBJ2-7; D is possibly TRBD2 (6 bases). V was trimmed by 3 bases and J by 4 bases, leaving 13 bases between them. Germline assignment: CDR1 MGHRA and CDR2 YSYEKL. This CDR3 is built from 14 residues. The DNA of the CDR3 is TGCGCCAGCAGCCAGTGGAAGGGAGGATACGAGCAGTACTTC. The encoded protein is CASSQWKGGYEQYF.

The chain carries TRBV7-2 and TRBJ2-7; possible D gene TRBD2, 5 bases. Between the trimmed V and J ends, which lost 5 bases and 0 bases, there was a span of 17 bases. Looked up from germline, CDR1 is SGHTA and CDR2 is FQGNSA. There are 16 residues in the CDR3. The DNA of the CDR3 is TGTGCCAGCAGCGGACGTAGCGACTCATTCTCCTACGAGCAGTACTTC. Its translation: CASSGRSDSFSYEQYF.

The rearrangement links TRBV29-1 to TRBJ2-2; D remains ambiguous. CDR3 length: 14 amino acids. Trimming left V 1 base short and J 0 bases short, with 6 bases between. Germline V gene sequence: CDR1 SQVTM, CDR2 ANQGSEA. The CDR3 DNA is TGCAGCGTTGAAGTTGGCTCGAACACCGGGGAGCTGTTTTTT. Residues: CSVEVGSNTGELFF.

The chain carries TRBV2 and TRBJ2-2, with 7 bases fitting TRBD2. Per germline, CDR1 SNHLY and CDR2 FYNNEI. The CDR3 runs to 16 residues. After removal of 6 bases from V and 7 bases from J, the junction contained 14 bases not matched to a gene. CDR3 in DNA: TGTGCCAGCAGGAGAAGGGGACTAACCCTCAACGGGGAGCTGTTTTTT. Translated, it gives CASRRRGLTLNGELFF.

This clone showed up just a few times. The J gene is TRBJ2-2, the V gene TRBV18, with 7 bases that match TRBD1. Unmatched junction bases numbered 10, after V lost 4 bases and J lost 5 bases. The length of the CDR3 is 16 residues. Looked up from germline, CDR1 is KGHSH and CDR2 is LQKENI. CDR3: CASSQRTGALTGELFF. Written as DNA, the CDR3 is TGTGCCAGCTCACAAAGGACAGGAGCCTTAACCGGGGAGCTGTTTTTT.

The gene calls are TRBV7-8 and TRBJ2-7; possibly TRBD2 for D (6 bases). This CDR3 comprises 18 residues. Per germline, CDR1 SGHVS and CDR2 FQNEAQ. Trimming pared 3 bases from V and 1 base from J, leaving 22 bases between. CDR3: CASSLGRDSNIGSYEQYF. CDR3 coding DNA: TGTGCCAGCAGCTTGGGACGGGACTCTAATATCGGATCCTACGAGCAGTACTTC.

The chain carries TRBV30 and TRBJ2-5; D may be TRBD2 (6 bases). The CDR3 length is 12 residues. Looked up from germline, CDR1 is GTSNPN and CDR2 is SVGIG (reference sequence). V was shortened by 1 base and J by 5 bases, with 8 bases between the two germline ends. The CDR3 sequence: CAWSEGGETQYF. The DNA of the CDR3 is TGTGCCTGGAGTGAGGGAGGCGAGACCCAGTACTTC.

The genes are TRBV28 and TRBJ1-2; D remains ambiguous. Germline values: CDR1 MDHEN, CDR2 SYDVKM. The germline V and J ends were trimmed by 6 bases and 2 bases, with 22 bases remaining between them. CDR3 length: 17 residues. CDR3 region: CASSLAALVYLNYGYTF. The CDR3 DNA reads TGTGCCAGCAGCCTAGCAGCTTTAGTTTACCTAAACTATGGCTACACCTTC.